The 14 T cell receptor beta chains below were found in one sample sequenced in a study of shared clonotypes between healthy human individuals (dated by TCRdb to between 2020 and 2021). Libraries came from the immunoSEQ multiplex PCR assay. Sourced from immuneACCESS, this table was stored by TCRdb with only in-frame sequences that have V and J called. A share of the clones is absent; for the studies checked, an unresolved V gene accounts for under half, and the remainder has no known explanation. This sample has some 240,000 clones in its table, and about 65% of those were observed once. The ten biggest clones cover 11% of the sample. Sequencing used memory CD4+ T cells sorted from blood. The cell subset or site label for this specimen denotes: CD45RA-negative fraction. The receptors shown here come from a man younger than 45 in good health.

The V and J genes are TRBV9 and TRBJ2-7; D is possibly TRBD2 (6 bases). Trimming took off 4 bases at V and 3 bases at J, with 17 bases between the two ends. The V gene's germline CDR1 is SGDLS and CDR2 YYNGEE. The CDR3 has 15 amino acids. CDR3: CASSLSGVEGYEQYF. Here the CDR3 DNA reads TGTGCCAGCAGCCTTTCTGGAGTGGAGGGCTACGAGCAGTACTTC.

The chain has TRBV30 and TRBJ1-4; TRBD1 is a possible D gene (6 bases). Germline-derived CDR1 and CDR2 are GTSNPN and SVGIG (reference sequence). CDR3 length equals 14 residues. Trimming took 0 bases from V and 4 from J, leaving 9 bases between them. CDR3 sequence reads: CAWSVGGNNEKLFF. The CDR3 DNA reads as TGTGCCTGGAGTGTAGGGGGGAATAATGAAAAACTGTTTTTT.

J is TRBJ2-1 and V is TRBV11-3; 12 bases are shared with TRBD2. This CDR3 spans 13 amino acids. With V trimmed by 4 bases and J by 9 bases, 1 base remained unmatched. Germline loops: CDR1 SGHNT, CDR2 YENEEA. CDR3 sequence reads: CASSWGLAGEQFF. For the CDR3, the DNA is TGTGCCAGCAGCTGGGGACTAGCGGGTGAGCAGTTCTTC.

CDR3 protein: CASRSSVNTEAFF. In DNA form, the CDR3 reads TGCGCCAGCAGAAGCTCAGTGAACACTGAAGCTTTCTTT. The chain joins TRBV10-1 to TRBJ1-1; no firm D call. CDR3 length equals 13 residues. CDR1 is WNHNN and CDR2 is SYGVQD in the germline V gene (reference sequence). Trimming took 6 bases from V and 0 from J, leaving 8 bases between them.

On this clone: With only one base between it and a far larger clone, this is likely a read error. The genes are TRBV7-6 and TRBJ2-5; no reliable D call. The V and J ends lost 3 bases and 0 bases respectively, with 2 bases between them. CDR3 length: 12 residues. Germline V gene lookup returns CDR1 SGHVS and CDR2 FNYEAQ. The CDR3 nucleotides are TGTGCCAGCAGCTTGTACCAAGAGACCCAGTACTTC. Protein sequence: CASSLYQETQYF.

About this clone itself: A read error likely explains this, since a far larger clone differs by one base. The chain combines TRBV5-1 with TRBJ2-3; no firm D call. The CDR3 totals 13 residues. Germline CDR1 is SGHRS and CDR2 is YFSETQ. Trimming took off 4 bases at V and 0 bases at J, with 6 bases between the two ends. The CDR3 loop reads CASSHNSTDTQYF. The CDR3 DNA reads TGCGCCAGCAGCCATAACAGCACAGATACGCAGTATTTT.

The chain carries TRBV29-1 and TRBJ2-1; 8 nucleotides align to TRBD2. This CDR3 comprises 13 residues. Germline CDR1 SQVTM, CDR2 ANQGSEA. V shed 7 bases and J 7 bases; nucleotides not matched to a gene: 9. CDR3 sequence: CSGTGLGGNEQFF. In DNA, the CDR3 is TGCAGCGGAACGGGACTAGGTGGGAATGAGCAGTTCTTC.

The chain has TRBV5-6 and TRBJ2-5; TRBD2 matches at 8 bases. Trimming removed 0 bases from V and 5 bases from J; junction bases left unmatched: 6. CDR3 length: 15 amino acids. Germline-derived CDR1 and CDR2 are SGHDT and YYEEEE. CDR3 residues: CASSLGTSPRETQYF. The CDR3 coding sequence is TGTGCCAGCAGCTTGGGGACTAGCCCGCGGGAGACCCAGTACTTC.

The chain's CDR3 is CASSLDGDRVYEQYF. Written as DNA, the CDR3 is TGTGCCAGCAGCTTAGATGGGGACAGGGTCTACGAGCAGTACTTC. The V and J genes are TRBV11-2 and TRBJ2-7; 9 bases fit TRBD1. Germline V gives CDR1 SGHAT, CDR2 FQNNGV. V lost 0 bases and J lost 3; bases outside the gene matches: 3. The CDR3 consists of 15 residues. Full variable domain (outside the CDR3, taken from reference TRBV11-2 and TRBJ2-7): EAGVAQSPRYKIIEKRQSVAFWCNPISGHATLYWYQQILGQGPKLLIQFQNNGVVDDSQLPKDRFSAERLKGVDSTLKIQPAKLEDSAVYLCASSLDGDRVYEQYFGPGTRLTVT.

This chain uses TRBV5-1 with TRBJ2-1; D gene ambiguous. The germline V gene encodes CDR1 SGHRS and CDR2 YFSETQ. CDR3 length: 14 amino acids. Trimming shortened V by 2 bases and J by 3 bases, and 9 bases separated the two germline ends. CDR3 bases: TGCGCCAGCAGCTTCGCTAGGGACTACAATGAGCAGTTCTTC. It translates to CASSFARDYNEQFF.

The chain couples TRBV7-2 to TRBJ1-2; D is unresolved. This CDR3 has 19 amino acids. The ends were cut back, 1 base at V and 2 bases at J, with 23 bases in the middle. Per germline, CDR1 SGHTA and CDR2 FQGNSA. The CDR3 bases are TGTGCCAGCAGCTTAGATTCTGGGTTAATCGGGAGGCCGAACTATGGCTACACCTTC. Protein sequence: CASSLDSGLIGRPNYGYTF.

This sequence joins TRBV28 and TRBJ2-7; TRBD2 is a possible D gene (5 bases). V was trimmed by 2 bases and J by 7 bases, leaving 12 bases between them. This CDR3 contains 13 residues. In germline, CDR1 is MDHEN, CDR2 SYDVKM. This CDR3 reads CASSLRGLGEQYF. The DNA for the CDR3 is TGTGCCAGCAGTTTAAGAGGGCTAGGGGAGCAGTACTTC.

V gene TRBV28 combines with J gene TRBJ1-2; D ambiguous. Germline V gene lookup returns CDR1 MDHEN and CDR2 SYDVKM. V was cut by 4 bases and J by 5 bases, with 5 bases left in between. The CDR3 runs 11 residues. CDR3 protein: CASSSRYGYTF. As DNA, the CDR3 is TGTGCCAGCAGTTCCCGATATGGCTACACCTTC.

This clone was picked up many times. The CDR3 sequence: CARGRISYNEQFF. CDR3 in DNA: TGTGCCAGGGGACGGATCTCCTACAATGAGCAGTTCTTC. V usage is TRBV2 and J usage is TRBJ2-1; D is perhaps TRBD1 or TRBD2 (5 bases each). There are 13 residues in the CDR3. V lost 9 bases to trimming and J lost 0 bases, with 9 bases between them. Per the germline V gene, CDR1 is SNHLY and CDR2 is FYNNEI. The variable domain in full, with the rest retrieved from reference TRBV2 and TRBJ2-1, is EPEVTQTPSHQVTQMGQEVILRCVPISNHLYFYWYRQILGQKVEFLVSFYNNEISEKSEIFDDQFSVERPDGSNFTLKIRSTKLEDSAMYFCARGRISYNEQFFGPGTRLTVL.